This T cell receptor (beta chain) was identified during a study of T cell repertoires in urothelial bladder cancer (dated by TCRdb to the late 2010s). Study-level background: Of the approximately twelve resected lesions, three were clinical stage cT0, three were cTa, three were cT1 and three were cT2 or greater. In the study, clonality of the TCR repertoire in bladder tumors was compared against clonality in benign bladder inflammation. A total of twelve patients who had bladder lesions and were undergoing transurethral resection were prospectively identified. A total of fewer than 15 resected bladder lesions, made up of urothelial carcinoma (UC+) and benign (UC-) specimens, were studied.

Regarding this clone: Its cognate antigen has yet to be identified. No much larger clonotype is one base removed from it; base qualities were not supplied.

Bladder lesion specimens were obtained at transurethral resection and were stored at -80C. DNA was isolated from the bladder specimens obtained at transurethral resection. The cysteine opens and the phenylalanine closes a CDR3 of 16 amino acids. Only the CDR3 region is kept as DNA, spanning 48 bases read in frame from base 1. The germline V gene (reference sequence) sets CDR1 to MNHEY and CDR2 to SMNVEV. Trimming removed 8 bases from V and 0 bases from J; the gene matches leave 8 bases unexplained. What the study reported, not specific to this receptor: In carcinoma specimens, up to about 15% of infiltrating lymphocytes were accounted for by a single T-cell clone, compared with 2% to 2.5% in benign specimens. Fewer T cells were found in urothelial carcinoma specimens than in benign specimens, with medians of approximately 5,500 and 24,000, respectively. A median tumor infiltrating lymphocyte percentage of around 2% was observed in carcinoma specimens, compared with roughly 11% in benign specimens.

The TCR beta chain CDR3 region was sequenced with the immunoSEQ assay. Per the source publication's procedure: For each specimen, the T-cell fraction, clonal dominance, and maximum TCR clone frequency were calculated. TCRdb carries this immuneACCESS record with in-frame sequences only. Its versions omit some clonotypes, under half of them owing to an unresolved V gene in the studies checked, with the rest unexplained. V and J calls and clone size follow that table, whereas D and trimming were derived from the DNA. The sample profile shows fewer than 15,000 clones; 66% of them were found once. The top ten constitute about 8.9% of the sample.

In this chain, TRBV27 is recombined with TRBJ2-3, with 10 bases in between that match TRBD2. The material sequenced was tumor-infiltrating cells from bladder cancer. The TCR sequence derives from a human donor with urothelial carcinoma. The CDR3 is CASGASGGRSTDTQYF. The nucleotides read TGTGCCAGCGGGGCTAGCGGGGGCCGTAGCACAGATACGCAGTATTTT.